The T cell receptor (beta chain) described here comes from a study of T cell changes during pregnancy in multiple sclerosis. The repertoire was sequenced with immunoSEQ multiplex PCR; TCRdb's copy has only in-frame clones and lacks some. The sample contains some 22,000 clones, over 75% of which appear only once. The germline gives CDR1 SGHDN, CDR2 FVKESK. This CDR3 comprises 15 residues. V lost 0 bases and J lost 5, with 11 bases in between. The starting material was CD8+ T cells from peripheral blood mononuclear cells, obtained after pregnancy. The gene calls are TRBV14 and TRBJ2-1; D is possibly TRBD1 (6 bases). This TCR was recovered from a female donor with multiple sclerosis, enrolled in a pregnancy study. The CDR3 region is CASSQDLTGNNEQFF. The DNA for the CDR3 is TGTGCCAGCAGCCAAGATCTTACAGGGAACAATGAGCAGTTCTTC.